Only a few counts were recorded for the clone carrying this T cell receptor beta chain. Its antigen is not identified. In germline, CDR1 is MNHEY, CDR2 SMNVEV (reference sequence). This CDR3 is 12 amino acids long. The V gene end was trimmed by 10 bases and the J gene end by 10 bases; junction bases not matched to a gene: 9. This sample is part of a study of T cells after posttransplantation cyclophosphamide. Assay: immunoSEQ multiplex PCR; the TCRdb copy retains only in-frame clones and omits some. In the table there are around 43,000 clones, around 94% of which are singletons. Broader study findings: Donor-recipient repertoire similarity was low at 1-2 months, rising over year one. TRB clonality was highly associated with recipient CMV seropositivity and reactivation. TRB overlap between skin or GI tissue T cells and blood was limited.

This TCR derives from a woman aged 45-60 years in good health and a related stem cell transplant donor. Sample: PBMCs. The chain has TRBV27 and TRBJ2-7, with 11 positions matching TRBD1. CDR3: CANPGQGGKQYF. Written as DNA, the CDR3 is TGTGCCAACCCGGGACAGGGGGGGAAACAGTACTTC.